This T cell receptor beta chain derives from a study of blood T cell repertoires in COVID-19 (dated by TCRdb to 2020 to 2022). For the study in its entirety: Collaborator samples came from the United States, Italy and Spain and covered acute and convalescent phases of COVID-19. Deeply sampled blood TCRbeta repertoires from subjects exposed to, actively infected with, or recovered from COVID-19 were included in the dataset. Where HLA class I and class II types were available, the types were taken from metadata supplied by the sample provider, not from assay-based typing. The material from the prospective study consisted of cDNA or gDNA derived from T cells, B-cell-depleted T cells, or PBMCs. The repertoires were released in a freely available public database intended as a resource for research on the immune response to SARS-CoV-2. Samples were obtained from the ongoing ImmuneRACE study (first 160 participants) and from over 1,000 subjects provided by 6 global collaborators. Sample metadata almost always included a de-identified subject ID, COVID-19 status, age in years and sex. What the work shows at the level of the full study, not this receptor alone: The quantity of clinical and demographic metadata differed by source and by participant and was supplied without curation.

TCRbeta CDR3 regions were amplified from genomic DNA using the immunoSEQ Assay, a bias-controlled multiplex PCR. Per the authors' processing: The number of nucleated cells in each sample was estimated by amplification of reference gene primers within the assay. To quantify the absolute abundance of each unique TCRbeta CDR3 rearrangement, sequence reads were collapsed and filtered. Productive Simpson clonality was computed per sample as the square root of Simpson's diversity index over productive rearrangements. This immuneACCESS table, as held by TCRdb, lists in-frame sequences with V and J called but not all clones. Of the missing ones, under half trace to an unresolved V gene in checked studies; the others have no known cause. Clone size and the V and J calls come from that table; the DNA yielded D and trimming. The sample table records tens of thousands of clones; 85% to 90% of these occur just once. The top ten hold roughly 13% of the sample.

Each collaborating institution followed its own protocols to collect whole blood in K2EDTA tubes. For TCRbeta analysis, collaborators shipped samples as frozen whole blood, isolated PBMCs, or DNA extracted from either of those sample types. Concerning this clone itself: What antigen it recognizes has not been identified. Base qualities were left out, and no much larger clone turns up one base away.

CDR1 and CDR2, per the germline V gene (reference sequence), are SEHNR and FQNEAQ. The CDR3 contains 15 residues, cysteine and phenylalanine counted. CDR3 DNA is the only sequence kept; it has 45 bases, read in frame from the first base. Unmatched junction bases come to 2, with V trimmed by 1 base and J by 10 bases. The sequence was obtained from a man in his 70s with active or convalescent COVID-19. Input material: peripheral blood. The chain is assembled from TRBV7-9 and TRBJ1-6, and 12 bases in between align with TRBD1. The CDR3 region: CASSLGDRGHSPLHF. The bases read TGTGCCAGCAGCTTAGGGGACAGGGGGCACTCACCCCTCCACTTT.